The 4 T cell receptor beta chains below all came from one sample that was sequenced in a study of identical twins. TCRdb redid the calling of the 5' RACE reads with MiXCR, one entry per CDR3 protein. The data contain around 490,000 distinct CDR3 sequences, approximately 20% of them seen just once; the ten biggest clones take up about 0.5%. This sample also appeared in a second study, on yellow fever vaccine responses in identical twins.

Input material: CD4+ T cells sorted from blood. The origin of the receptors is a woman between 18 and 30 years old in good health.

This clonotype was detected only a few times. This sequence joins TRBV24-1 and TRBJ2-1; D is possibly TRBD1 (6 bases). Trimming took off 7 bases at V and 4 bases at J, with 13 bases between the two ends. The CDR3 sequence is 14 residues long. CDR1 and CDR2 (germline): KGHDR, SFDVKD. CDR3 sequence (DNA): TGTGCCACCAGCCCAGGGGCGACTTACAATGAGCAGTTCTTC. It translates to CATSPGATYNEQFF.

CDR3 residues: CASSPSGGYTDTQYF. For the CDR3, the DNA is TGTGCCAGCAGCCCCAGCGGGGGTTACACAGATACGCAGTATTTT. This chain joins TRBV9 and TRBJ2-3; 8 bases align to TRBD2. This CDR3 is built from 15 residues. With V trimmed by 4 bases and J by 2 bases, 6 bases remained unmatched. In germline, CDR1 is SGDLS, CDR2 YYNGEE. Supplemented by reference TRBV9 and TRBJ2-3, the full variable domain reads DSGVTQTPKHLITATGQRVTLRCSPRSGDLSVYWYQQSLDQGLQFLIQYYNGEERAKGNILERFSAQQFPDLHSELNLSSLELGDSALYFCASSPSGGYTDTQYFGPGTRLTVL.

The CDR3, as DNA: TGCAGTGCTAGAAAGGGAGGCTCCTACAATGAGCAGTTCTTC. Translation: CSARKGGSYNEQFF. V is TRBV20-1 and J is TRBJ2-1, with D maybe TRBD2 (6 bases). Germline V gives CDR1 DFQATT, CDR2 SNEGSKA (reference sequence). CDR3 length equals 14 residues. V lost 2 bases and J lost 0, with 8 bases in between.

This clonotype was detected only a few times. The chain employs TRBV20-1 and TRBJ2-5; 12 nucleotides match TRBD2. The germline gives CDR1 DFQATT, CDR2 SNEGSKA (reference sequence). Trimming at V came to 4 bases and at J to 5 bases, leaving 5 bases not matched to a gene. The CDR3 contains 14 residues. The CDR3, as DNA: TGCAGTGCTAACCCGGGACTAGCGGGCGAGACCCAGTACTTC. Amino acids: CSANPGLAGETQYF.